This T cell receptor beta chain originates from a study of T cell responses to AZD1222 COVID-19 vaccine. Study results and limitations: The CD4 TCRs associated with vaccination extended across spike and predominated at 160-218 and 743-854. Repertoire samples came only from after the peak T cell response.

Assay: immunoSEQ multiplex PCR; the TCRdb copy retains only in-frame clones and omits some. The sample has approximately 180,000 clones, around 88% seen once. Worth noting for this clone: As yet, its antigen is unknown. The germline gene is not matched at one end of the junction; a read error may be the cause.

Germline CDR1 SGHTS, CDR2 YDEGEE. CDR3 length: 13 residues. Sequencing used peripheral blood, obtained on day 0 of AZD1222 vaccination. This TCR derives from an adult in good health. The chain uses TRBV5-8 and TRBJ2-3; D is unresolved. The CDR3 nucleotides are TGTGCCAGCAGGTTGGTAGGAACAGATACGCAGTATTTT. It codes for CASRLVGTDTQYF.